One and the same sample provided the 26 T cell receptor beta chains below, sequenced in a study of CD8 T cells in ankylosing spondylitis. One entry per CDR3 protein results from TCRdb running MiXCR on the 5' RACE reads. This table holds fewer than 500,000 distinct CDR3 sequences, roughly 25% found once. General study findings and limits: Fewer than ten highly homologous variants made up a TCR beta motif that seemed to typify ankylosing spondylitis blood.

No antigen has been assigned to these receptors. Sequenced sample: blood, either unsorted or a sorted T cell fraction (not recorded which). These receptors were taken from a male donor with ankylosing spondylitis.

The rearrangement uses TRBV20-1 and TRBJ1-3; D remains unclear. Germline lookup yields CDR1 DFQATT and CDR2 SNEGSKA (reference sequence). Trimming took 3 bases from V and 4 from J, leaving 13 bases between them. The CDR3 sequence is 14 residues long. The CDR3 loop is CSAREGGQGNTIYF. The DNA of the CDR3 is TGCAGTGCTAGGGAAGGAGGGCAAGGAAACACCATATATTTT.

This clonotype turned up a few times. CDR3 sequence: CASSLAPGSTYEQYF. The CDR3 DNA sequence: TGTGCCAGCAGCTTAGCCCCTGGGTCCACCTACGAGCAGTACTTC. The chain recombines TRBV7-8 with TRBJ2-7; D is ambiguous. The CDR3 totals 15 residues. The V end was cut by 0 bases, the J end by 2 bases, with 11 bases between. Looked up from germline, CDR1 is SGHVS and CDR2 is FQNEAQ.

J is TRBJ2-6 and V is TRBV7-3; D is ambiguous. Looked up from germline, CDR1 is SGHTA and CDR2 is FQGTGA. V was shortened by 1 base and J by 0 bases, with 22 bases between the two germline ends. This CDR3 has 21 residues. In nucleotides, the CDR3 is TGTGCCAGCAGCTTAAGGGTGTTGGCACCGGGCCCACTCTCTGGGGCCAACGTCCTGACTTTC. This sequence encodes CASSLRVLAPGPLSGANVLTF.

In this sample, this clonotype turned up a few times. The chain employs TRBV5-6 and TRBJ1-1; a possible D gene is TRBD1 (5 bases). The V and J ends lost 0 bases and 5 bases respectively, with 14 bases between them. Germline CDR1 is SGHDT and CDR2 is YYEEEE. The CDR3 length is 15 residues. The CDR3 here is CASSLVGGSQTEAFF. The CDR3 nucleotides are TGTGCCAGCAGCTTGGTTGGGGGTTCGCAGACTGAAGCTTTCTTT.

This clonotype was seen only a few times. The rearrangement links TRBV4-2 to TRBJ2-7; 9 bases line up with TRBD2. Trimming removed 1 base from V and 2 bases from J; junction bases left unmatched: 6. CDR1 LGHNA and CDR2 YNFKEQ come from the germline V gene. This CDR3 has 16 amino acids. CDR3 coding DNA: TGTGCCAGCAGCCAAGCCAGCGGGAGGTTAACCTACGAGCAGTACTTC. Amino acids: CASSQASGRLTYEQYF.

CDR3 in DNA: TGTGCCAGCAGAGCACTCGGCGGAGTAGGCGATGAGCAGTTCTTC. Protein: CASRALGGVGDEQFF. The chain is built from TRBV27 and TRBJ2-1; D ambiguous. Germline V gene lookup returns CDR1 MNHEY and CDR2 SMNVEV (reference sequence). With 6 bases removed from V and 8 bases from J, the gap between germline ends came to 20 bases. The CDR3 length is 15 residues.

This clonotype has at least ten counts. The chain combines TRBV12-3 or TRBV12-4 with TRBJ2-2, with a tentative D call TRBD1 (5 bases). This CDR3 is 14 amino acids long. V was shortened by 6 bases and J by 2 bases, with 10 bases between the two germline ends. CDR3 nucleotides: TGTGCCAGCAGCTCGACAGTTAACACCGGGGAGCTGTTTTTT. Its protein is CASSSTVNTGELFF.

This clonotype occurred a few times. V is TRBV9 and J is TRBJ1-1, with 7 bases aligning to TRBD1. Per germline, CDR1 SGDLS and CDR2 YYNGEE. This CDR3 spans 14 amino acids. V shed 4 bases and J 1 base; nucleotides not matched to a gene: 4. In DNA, the CDR3 is TGTGCCAGCAGCAACAGGGGAGGGAACACTGAAGCTTTCTTT. This encodes CASSNRGGNTEAFF.

The rearrangement joins TRBV2 to TRBJ2-2; D perhaps matches TRBD2 (5 bases). CDR3 length: 13 residues. V lost 7 bases and J 2 bases, leaving 8 bases between the germline ends. Germline CDR1 and CDR2: SNHLY and FYNNEI. The CDR3, as DNA: TGTGCCAGCACCCGGGAAAACACCGGGGAGCTGTTTTTT. It codes for CASTRENTGELFF.

The CDR3 protein is CASSLDRISYEQYF. The CDR3 DNA reads TGTGCCAGCAGTTTAGACAGGATCTCCTACGAGCAGTACTTC. J is TRBJ2-7 and V is TRBV12-3 or TRBV12-4, with D tentatively TRBD1 (5 bases). The V end was cut by 1 base, the J end by 0 bases, with 7 bases between. CDR3 length: 14 residues.

This clonotype occurred a few times. This sequence joins TRBV24-1 and TRBJ2-5, with TRBD2 identical over 11 bases. The CDR3 sequence is 18 residues long. V shed 5 bases and J 3 bases; nucleotides not matched to a gene: 13. The germline V gene has CDR1 KGHDR and CDR2 SFDVKD. The CDR3 sequence is CATSVDRRLLAGEETQYF. CDR3 DNA sequence: TGTGCCACCAGTGTCGACAGGCGGCTACTAGCGGGAGAAGAGACCCAGTACTTC.

V and J are TRBV20-1 and TRBJ2-7; TRBD1 matches at 8 bases. From germline, CDR1 is DFQATT and CDR2 SNEGSKA (reference sequence). The CDR3 extends over 13 amino acids. The ends lost 5 bases at V and 3 bases at J; junction bases unmatched: 6. The CDR3 DNA sequence: TGCAGTGCTTCAGGACAGGGTCGCTACGAGCAGTACTTC. It yields the protein CSASGQGRYEQYF.

This clonotype came up a few times. The V gene is TRBV5-1, the J gene TRBJ2-6; D not resolved. V shed 0 bases and J shed 0 bases, with 7 bases lying between them. This CDR3 has 16 residues. Germline V gives CDR1 SGHRS, CDR2 YFSETQ. CDR3: CASSLDGHSGANVLTF. DNA of the CDR3: TGCGCCAGCAGCTTGGATGGTCACTCTGGGGCCAACGTCCTGACTTTC. Filled out from reference TRBV5-1 and TRBJ2-6, the complete variable domain reads KAGVTQTPRYLIKTRGQQVTLSCSPISGHRSVSWYQQTPGQGLQFLFEYFSETQRNKGNFPGRFSGRQFSNSRSEMNVSTLELGDSALYLCASSLDGHSGANVLTFGAGSRLTVL.

This clonotype has just a few counts. The chain combines TRBV7-9 with TRBJ2-1; TRBD1 aligns across 12 bases. The CDR3 extends over 16 amino acids. With 5 bases clipped from V and 6 bases from J, the junction kept 8 bases outside the gene matches. Germline V gene lookup returns CDR1 SEHNR and CDR2 FQNEAQ (reference sequence). The CDR3 loop reads CASSPTGTGGSNEQFF. The CDR3 DNA follows: TGTGCCAGCAGCCCTACCGGGACAGGGGGCAGCAATGAGCAGTTCTTC.

The chain links TRBV7-8 to TRBJ1-1; D is possibly TRBD1 (5 bases). The CDR3 has 15 residues. Trimming stripped 1 base from V and 6 bases from J, with 15 bases between. Germline CDR1 and CDR2: SGHVS and FQNEAQ. DNA for the CDR3: TGTGCCAGCAGCTTAGTGCCCGGGGGAAACTCTGAAGCTTTCTTT. Its translation: CASSLVPGGNSEAFF.

This clonotype has only a few counts. This sequence joins TRBV12-5 and TRBJ2-5; D is unresolved. Trimming removed 1 base at V and 3 bases at J, with 12 bases between. Germline V gene data show CDR1 as LGHNT and CDR2 as FRNRAP. The CDR3 length is 15 residues. The CDR3 protein is CASGLGVTVEETQYF. The CDR3 coding sequence is TGTGCTAGTGGTTTGGGGGTAACAGTGGAAGAGACCCAGTACTTC.

This clonotype was picked up a small number of times. The J gene is TRBJ2-2, the V gene TRBV2, with D perhaps matching TRBD1 (8 bases). Per the germline V gene, CDR1 is SNHLY and CDR2 is FYNNEI. V gave up 4 bases and J gave up 5 bases, with 14 bases separating them. CDR3 size: 15 residues. The CDR3 bases are TGTGCCAGCAGTGGGACAGGGAGGGGGACCGGGGAGCTGTTTTTT. It yields the protein CASSGTGRGTGELFF.

This clonotype was observed at least ten times. The J gene is TRBJ2-1, the V gene TRBV29-1; D possibly corresponds to TRBD2 (5 bases). V lost 6 bases to trimming and J lost 7 bases, with 13 bases between them. This CDR3 is 12 amino acids long. From germline, CDR1 is SQVTM and CDR2 ANQGSEA. The CDR3 reads CSVSYGENEQFF. CDR3 sequence (DNA): TGCAGCGTCTCATACGGGGAAAATGAGCAGTTCTTC.

This chain uses TRBV5-1 with TRBJ2-3, with no clear D. Looked up from germline, CDR1 is SGHRS and CDR2 is YFSETQ. CDR3 length equals 14 residues. Trimming took 0 bases from V and 2 from J, leaving 7 bases between them. The CDR3 DNA sequence: TGCGCCAGCAGCTTGGAGACTCTCACAGATACGCAGTATTTT. Translating it yields CASSLETLTDTQYF.

The gene calls are TRBV12-3 or TRBV12-4 and TRBJ2-2, with 8 bases aligning to TRBD2. The CDR3 runs 14 residues. Trimming cost V 9 bases and J 1 base; bases outside gene matches: 4. CDR3 protein: CASLLAENTGELFF. DNA for the CDR3: TGTGCCAGTTTACTAGCGGAGAACACCGGGGAGCTGTTTTTT.

This chain uses TRBV12-3 or TRBV12-4 with TRBJ2-1, with 10 bases identical to TRBD2. CDR3 length equals 17 residues. Losses at the gene ends were 7 bases for V and 3 bases for J; bases not matched to a gene: 12. The CDR3 protein is CASTGAIAGGYYNEQFF. The CDR3 DNA reads TGTGCCAGCACTGGGGCCATAGCGGGAGGCTACTACAATGAGCAGTTCTTC.

The chain couples TRBV6-1 to TRBJ1-5; possible D gene TRBD1, 5 bases. The CDR3 has 18 amino acids. From germline, CDR1 is MNHNS and CDR2 SASEGT. V was cut by 5 bases and J by 0 bases, with 20 bases left in between. The CDR3 here is CASSREGRAPYSNQPQHF. In DNA, the CDR3 is TGTGCCAGCAGTCGCGAGGGCAGGGCCCCTTATAGCAATCAGCCCCAGCATTTT.

The genes are TRBV24-1 and TRBJ1-6; D is uncertain. The CDR3 runs 13 residues. Trimming stripped 9 bases from V and 4 bases from J, with 9 bases between. CDR1 and CDR2 from the germline V gene are KGHDR and SFDVKD. CDR3 sequence reads: CATQIDYNSPLHF. CDR3 nucleotide sequence: TGTGCCACCCAGATCGATTATAATTCACCCCTCCACTTT.

The sample holds a few counts of this clonotype. The chain combines TRBV5-1 with TRBJ2-1; TRBD2 matches 9 bases. With 5 bases clipped from V and 0 bases from J, the junction kept 3 bases outside the gene matches. CDR3 size: 15 residues. The germline gives CDR1 SGHRS, CDR2 YFSETQ. CDR3 residues: CASRPLAGSYNEQFF. CDR3 coding DNA: TGCGCCAGCAGGCCACTAGCGGGCTCCTACAATGAGCAGTTCTTC. Drawing the rest from reference TRBV5-1 and TRBJ2-1, the complete variable domain is KAGVTQTPRYLIKTRGQQVTLSCSPISGHRSVSWYQQTPGQGLQFLFEYFSETQRNKGNFPGRFSGRQFSNSRSEMNVSTLELGDSALYLCASRPLAGSYNEQFFGPGTRLTVL.

This clonotype was observed a handful of times. V is TRBV18 and J is TRBJ2-7, with D uncertain. The germline V gene encodes CDR1 KGHSH and CDR2 LQKENI. The V gene lost 6 bases and the J gene lost 3 bases, with 12 bases spanning the gap. CDR3 length equals 13 residues. The CDR3 sequence: CASSQGHNYEQYV. The CDR3 DNA reads TGTGCCAGCTCTCAAGGTCATAACTACGAGCAGTACGTC.

The chain carries TRBV27 and TRBJ2-1, with D perhaps matching TRBD2 (6 bases). Trimming took off 6 bases at V and 4 bases at J, with 16 bases between the two ends. This CDR3 region has 15 residues. The V gene's germline CDR1 is MNHEY and CDR2 SMNVEV (reference sequence). Here the CDR3 reads CASRLAGYPYNEQFF. DNA for the CDR3: TGTGCCAGCAGACTAGCCGGTTATCCGTACAATGAGCAGTTCTTC.